Described below is a single T cell receptor beta chain sequence and its context. Its antigen is not identified. The data belong to a study of post-analysis software for immune sequencing data. Germline CDR1 and CDR2: KGHDR and SFDVKD. V lost 3 bases and J lost 0, with 5 bases in between. The CDR3 is 15 amino acids. General study results and limits: Controls had significantly higher normalized Chao1 diversity than multiple sclerosis patients. TRBV5-6, TRBV5-1 and TRBV20-1 were among a few TRBV segments more frequent in patients than controls.

Unique molecular identifiers were built into the TCR beta cDNA libraries. Input of about 0.85 to 10 million T cells yielded a few hundred thousand cDNA molecules. Each CDR3 protein gets one entry after TCRdb re-called the PCR reads with MiXCR. The sample shows roughly 870,000 distinct CDR3 sequences, approximately 50% of them seen only once. J is TRBJ2-6 and V is TRBV24-1; D remains unclear. The clonotype originates from a girl aged 10 to 17 with multiple sclerosis. Sequencing was done on a sample of blood. CDR3 amino acids: CATSDLFSGANVLTF. The CDR3 coding sequence is TGTGCCACCAGTGATCTTTTCTCTGGGGCCAACGTCCTGACTTTC.